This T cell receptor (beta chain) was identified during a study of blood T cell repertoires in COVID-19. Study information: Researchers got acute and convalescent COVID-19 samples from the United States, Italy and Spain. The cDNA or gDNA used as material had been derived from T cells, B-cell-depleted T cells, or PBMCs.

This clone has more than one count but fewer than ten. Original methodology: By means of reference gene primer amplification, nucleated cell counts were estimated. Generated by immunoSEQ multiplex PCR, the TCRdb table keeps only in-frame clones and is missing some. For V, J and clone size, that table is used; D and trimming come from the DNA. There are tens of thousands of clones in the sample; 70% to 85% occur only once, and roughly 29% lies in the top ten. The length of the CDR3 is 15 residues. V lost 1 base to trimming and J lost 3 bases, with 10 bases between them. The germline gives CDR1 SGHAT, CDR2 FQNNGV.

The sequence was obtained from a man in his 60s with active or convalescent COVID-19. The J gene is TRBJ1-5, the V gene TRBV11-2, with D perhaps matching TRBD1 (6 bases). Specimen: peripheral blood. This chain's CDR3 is CASSLVQGFNQPQHF. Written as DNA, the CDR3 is TGTGCCAGCAGCTTAGTACAGGGATTCAATCAGCCCCAGCATTTT. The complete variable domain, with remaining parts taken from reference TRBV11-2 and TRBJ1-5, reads EAGVAQSPRYKIIEKRQSVAFWCNPISGHATLYWYQQILGQGPKLLIQFQNNGVVDDSQLPKDRFSAERLKGVDSTLKIQPAKLEDSAVYLCASSLVQGFNQPQHFGDGTRLSIL.